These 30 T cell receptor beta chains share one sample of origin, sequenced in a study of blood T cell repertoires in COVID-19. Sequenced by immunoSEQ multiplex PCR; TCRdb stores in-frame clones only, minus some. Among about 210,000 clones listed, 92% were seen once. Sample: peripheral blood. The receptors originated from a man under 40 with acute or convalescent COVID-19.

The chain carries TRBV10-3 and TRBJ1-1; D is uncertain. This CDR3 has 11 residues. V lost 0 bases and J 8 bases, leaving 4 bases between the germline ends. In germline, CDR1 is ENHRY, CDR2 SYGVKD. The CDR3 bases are TGTGCCATCAGTGAGTCGGAGGAAGCTTTCTTT. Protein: CAISESEEAFF.

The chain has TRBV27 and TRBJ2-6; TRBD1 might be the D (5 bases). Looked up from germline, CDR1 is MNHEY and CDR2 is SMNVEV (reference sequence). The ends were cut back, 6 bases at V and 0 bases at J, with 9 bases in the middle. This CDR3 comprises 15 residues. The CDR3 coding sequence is TGTGCCAGCAGCCCCAGGGACTCTGGGGCCAACGTCCTGACTTTC. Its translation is CASSPRDSGANVLTF.

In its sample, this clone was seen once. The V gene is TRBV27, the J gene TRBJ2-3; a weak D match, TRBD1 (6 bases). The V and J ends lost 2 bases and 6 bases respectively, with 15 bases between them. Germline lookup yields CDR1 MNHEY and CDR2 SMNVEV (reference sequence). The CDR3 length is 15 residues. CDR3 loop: CASSLQGSKRDTQYF. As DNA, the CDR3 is TGTGCCAGCAGTTTACAGGGGAGTAAGAGGGATACGCAGTATTTT.

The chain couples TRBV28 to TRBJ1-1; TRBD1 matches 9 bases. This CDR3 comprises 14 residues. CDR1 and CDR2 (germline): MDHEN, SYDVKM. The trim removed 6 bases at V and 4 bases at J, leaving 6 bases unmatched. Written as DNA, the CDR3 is TGTGCCAGCAGCACAGGGGGCTTCGGCACTGAAGCTTTCTTT. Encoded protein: CASSTGGFGTEAFF.

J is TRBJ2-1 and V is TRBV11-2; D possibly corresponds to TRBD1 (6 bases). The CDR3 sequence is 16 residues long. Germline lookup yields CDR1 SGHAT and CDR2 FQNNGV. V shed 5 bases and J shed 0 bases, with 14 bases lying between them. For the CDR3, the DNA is TGTGCCAGCAGCCGAATCGGGACAAGCTCCTACAATGAGCAGTTCTTC. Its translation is CASSRIGTSSYNEQFF.

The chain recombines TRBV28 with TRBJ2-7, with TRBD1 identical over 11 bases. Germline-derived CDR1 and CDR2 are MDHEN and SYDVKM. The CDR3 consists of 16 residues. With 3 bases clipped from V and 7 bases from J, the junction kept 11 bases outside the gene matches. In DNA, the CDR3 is TGTGCCAGCAGTTTGGTTCTTTGGACAGGGGGCAGGGAGCAGTACTTC. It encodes CASSLVLWTGGREQYF.

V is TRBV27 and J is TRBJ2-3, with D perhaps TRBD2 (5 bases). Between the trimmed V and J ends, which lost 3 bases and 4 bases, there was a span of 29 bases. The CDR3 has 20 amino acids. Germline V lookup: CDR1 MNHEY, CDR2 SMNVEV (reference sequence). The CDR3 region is CASSFNWPIRAGGRPDTQYF. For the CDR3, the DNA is TGTGCCAGCAGTTTCAATTGGCCTATACGGGCCGGCGGGCGGCCAGATACGCAGTATTTT.

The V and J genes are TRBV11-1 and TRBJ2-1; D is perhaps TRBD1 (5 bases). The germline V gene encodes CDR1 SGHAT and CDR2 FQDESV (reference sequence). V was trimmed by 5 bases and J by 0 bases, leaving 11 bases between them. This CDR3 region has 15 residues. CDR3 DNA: TGTGCCAGCAGCCTAGGAAGGGGCTCCTACAATGAGCAGTTCTTC. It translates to CASSLGRGSYNEQFF.

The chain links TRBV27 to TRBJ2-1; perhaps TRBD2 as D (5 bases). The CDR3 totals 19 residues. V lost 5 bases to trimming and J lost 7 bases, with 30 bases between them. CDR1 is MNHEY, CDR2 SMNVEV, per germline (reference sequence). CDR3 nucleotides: TGTGCCAGCAGTCCAACCCATTCTACCCTGATATCAAGAGGGAATGAGCAGTTCTTC. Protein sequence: CASSPTHSTLISRGNEQFF.

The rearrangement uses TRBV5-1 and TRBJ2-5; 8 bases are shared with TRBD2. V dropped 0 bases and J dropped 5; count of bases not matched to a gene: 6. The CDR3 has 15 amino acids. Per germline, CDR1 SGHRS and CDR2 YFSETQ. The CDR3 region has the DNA TGCGCCAGCAGCTTGGGTGCGGGGGGTGCTGAGACCCAGTACTTC. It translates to CASSLGAGGAETQYF.

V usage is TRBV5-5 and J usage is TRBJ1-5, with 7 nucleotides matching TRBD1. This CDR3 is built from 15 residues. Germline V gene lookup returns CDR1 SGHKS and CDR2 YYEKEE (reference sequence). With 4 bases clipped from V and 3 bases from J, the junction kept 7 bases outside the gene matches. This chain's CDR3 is CASSMTGLINQPQHF. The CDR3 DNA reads TGTGCCAGCAGCATGACAGGGCTGATCAATCAGCCCCAGCATTTT. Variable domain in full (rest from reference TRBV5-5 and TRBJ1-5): DAGVTQSPTHLIKTRGQQVTLRCSPISGHKSVSWYQQVLGQGPQFIFQYYEKEERGRGNFPDRFSARQFPNYSSELNVNALLLGDSALYLCASSMTGLINQPQHFGDGTRLSIL.

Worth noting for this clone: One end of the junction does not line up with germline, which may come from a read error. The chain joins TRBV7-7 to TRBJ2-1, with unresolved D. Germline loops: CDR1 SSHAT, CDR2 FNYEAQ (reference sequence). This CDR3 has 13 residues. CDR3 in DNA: TGTGCTAGCAGCTTACGAGGCCACAATGAGCAGTTCTTC. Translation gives CASSLRGHNEQFF.

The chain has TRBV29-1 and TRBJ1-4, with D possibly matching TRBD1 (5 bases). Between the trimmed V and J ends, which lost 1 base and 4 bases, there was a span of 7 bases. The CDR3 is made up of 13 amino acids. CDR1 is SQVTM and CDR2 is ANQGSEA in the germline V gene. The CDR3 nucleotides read TGCAGCGTTGAAGGGAGGGGTAATGAAAAACTGTTTTTT. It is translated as CSVEGRGNEKLFF.

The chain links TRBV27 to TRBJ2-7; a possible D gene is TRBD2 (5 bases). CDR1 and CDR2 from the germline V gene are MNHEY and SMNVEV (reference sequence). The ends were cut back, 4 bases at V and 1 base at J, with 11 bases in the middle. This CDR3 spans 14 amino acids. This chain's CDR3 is CASSSGLHSYEQYF. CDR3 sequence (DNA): TGTGCCAGCAGTTCCGGACTCCATTCCTACGAGCAGTACTTC.

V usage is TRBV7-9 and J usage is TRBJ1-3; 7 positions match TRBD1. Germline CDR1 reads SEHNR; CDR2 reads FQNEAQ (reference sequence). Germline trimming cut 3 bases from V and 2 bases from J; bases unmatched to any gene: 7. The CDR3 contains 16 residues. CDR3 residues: CASSFRGTGAGNTIYF. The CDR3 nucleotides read TGTGCCAGCAGCTTCCGTGGAACAGGGGCTGGAAACACCATATATTTT.

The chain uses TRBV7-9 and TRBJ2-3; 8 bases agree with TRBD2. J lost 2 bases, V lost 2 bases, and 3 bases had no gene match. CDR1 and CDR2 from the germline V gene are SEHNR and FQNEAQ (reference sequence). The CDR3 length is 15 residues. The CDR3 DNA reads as TGTGCCAGCAGCTTAAGCGGGGGAGCCACAGATACGCAGTATTTT. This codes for CASSLSGGATDTQYF. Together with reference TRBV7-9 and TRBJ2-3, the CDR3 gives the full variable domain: DTGVSQNPRHKITKRGQNVTFRCDPISEHNRLYWYRQTLGQGPEFLTYFQNEAQLEKSRLLSDRFSAERPKGSFSTLEIQRTEQGDSAMYLCASSLSGGATDTQYFGPGTRLTVL.

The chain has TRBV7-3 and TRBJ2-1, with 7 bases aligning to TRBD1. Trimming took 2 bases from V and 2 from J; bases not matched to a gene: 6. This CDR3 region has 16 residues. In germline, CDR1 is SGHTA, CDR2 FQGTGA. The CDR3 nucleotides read TGTGCCAGCAGCTTACAGGCAGGGGGTGCCTACAATGAGCAGTTCTTC. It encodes CASSLQAGGAYNEQFF. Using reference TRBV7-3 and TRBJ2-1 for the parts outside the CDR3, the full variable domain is GAGVSQTPSNKVTEKGKYVELRCDPISGHTALYWYRQSLGQGPEFLIYFQGTGAADDSGLPNDRFFAVRPEGSVSTLKIQRTERGDSAVYLCASSLQAGGAYNEQFFGPGTRLTVL.

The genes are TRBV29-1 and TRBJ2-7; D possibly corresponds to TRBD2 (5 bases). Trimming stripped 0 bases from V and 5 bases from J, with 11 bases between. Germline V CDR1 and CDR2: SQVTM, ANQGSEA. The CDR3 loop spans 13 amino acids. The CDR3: CSVEDLRGNEQYF. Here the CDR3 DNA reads TGCAGCGTTGAAGATCTTCGGGGAAACGAGCAGTACTTC.

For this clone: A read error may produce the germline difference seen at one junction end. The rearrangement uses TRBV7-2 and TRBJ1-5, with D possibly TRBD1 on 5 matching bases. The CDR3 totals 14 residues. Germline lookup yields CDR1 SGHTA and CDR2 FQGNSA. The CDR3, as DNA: TGTGCCAGCAGCCGTCAGGGAGGCAACCAGCCCCAGCATTTT. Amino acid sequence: CASSRQGGNQPQHF.

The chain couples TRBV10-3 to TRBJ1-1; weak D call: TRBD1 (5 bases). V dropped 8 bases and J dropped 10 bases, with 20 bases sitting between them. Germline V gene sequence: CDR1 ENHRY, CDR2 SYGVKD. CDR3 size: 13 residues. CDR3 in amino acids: CAISQGAPEGAFF. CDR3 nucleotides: TGTGCCATCTCCCAGGGAGCCCCGGAGGGAGCTTTCTTT.

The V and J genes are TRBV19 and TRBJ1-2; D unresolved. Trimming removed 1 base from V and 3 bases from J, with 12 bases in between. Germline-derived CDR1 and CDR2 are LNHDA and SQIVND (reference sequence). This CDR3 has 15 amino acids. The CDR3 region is CASSIGSQRHYGYTF. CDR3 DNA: TGTGCCAGTAGTATAGGGTCCCAGCGACACTATGGCTACACCTTC.

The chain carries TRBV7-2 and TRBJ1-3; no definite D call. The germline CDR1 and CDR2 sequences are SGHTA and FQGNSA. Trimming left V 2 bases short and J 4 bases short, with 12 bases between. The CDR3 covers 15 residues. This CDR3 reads CASSLNPGFGNTIYF. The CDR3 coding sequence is TGTGCCAGCAGCTTAAATCCCGGGTTCGGAAACACCATATATTTT. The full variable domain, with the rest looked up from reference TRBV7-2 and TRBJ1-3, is GAGVSQSPSNKVTEKGKDVELRCDPISGHTALYWYRQSLGQGLEFLIYFQGNSAPDKSGLPSDRFSAERTGGSVSTLTIQRTQQEDSAVYLCASSLNPGFGNTIYFGEGSWLTVV.

CDR3 sequence reads: CASGGGRYGYTF. In nucleotides, the CDR3 is TGTGCCAGCGGAGGGGGCCGGTATGGCTACACCTTC. J is TRBJ1-2 and V is TRBV28; TRBD1 matches at 7 bases. The trim removed 8 bases at V and 5 bases at J, leaving 5 bases unmatched. Looked up from germline, CDR1 is MDHEN and CDR2 is SYDVKM. CDR3 length: 12 amino acids.

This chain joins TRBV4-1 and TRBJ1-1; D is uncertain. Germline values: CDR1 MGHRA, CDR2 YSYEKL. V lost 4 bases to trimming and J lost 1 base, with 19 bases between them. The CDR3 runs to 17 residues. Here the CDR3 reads CASSPETWRLGNTEAFF. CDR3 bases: TGCGCCAGCAGCCCGGAGACCTGGCGCCTAGGGAACACTGAAGCTTTCTTT.

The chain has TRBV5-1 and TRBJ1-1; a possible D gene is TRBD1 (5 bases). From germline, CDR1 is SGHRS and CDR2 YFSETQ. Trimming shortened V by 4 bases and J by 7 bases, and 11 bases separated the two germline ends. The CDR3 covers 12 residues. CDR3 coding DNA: TGCGCCAGCAGCCGGGACTGGCGTGAAGCTTTCTTT. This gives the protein CASSRDWREAFF. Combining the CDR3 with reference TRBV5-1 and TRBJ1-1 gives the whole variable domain KAGVTQTPRYLIKTRGQQVTLSCSPISGHRSVSWYQQTPGQGLQFLFEYFSETQRNKGNFPGRFSGRQFSNSRSEMNVSTLELGDSALYLCASSRDWREAFFGQGTRLTVV.

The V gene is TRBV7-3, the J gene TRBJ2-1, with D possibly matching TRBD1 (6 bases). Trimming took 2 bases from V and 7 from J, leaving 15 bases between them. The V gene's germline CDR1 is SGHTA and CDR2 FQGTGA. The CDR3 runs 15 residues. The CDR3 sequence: CASSLGQGRGNEQFF. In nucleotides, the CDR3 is TGTGCCAGCAGCTTAGGTCAGGGGCGCGGAAATGAGCAGTTCTTC. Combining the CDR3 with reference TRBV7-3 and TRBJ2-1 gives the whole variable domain GAGVSQTPSNKVTEKGKYVELRCDPISGHTALYWYRQSLGQGPEFLIYFQGTGAADDSGLPNDRFFAVRPEGSVSTLKIQRTERGDSAVYLCASSLGQGRGNEQFFGPGTRLTVL.

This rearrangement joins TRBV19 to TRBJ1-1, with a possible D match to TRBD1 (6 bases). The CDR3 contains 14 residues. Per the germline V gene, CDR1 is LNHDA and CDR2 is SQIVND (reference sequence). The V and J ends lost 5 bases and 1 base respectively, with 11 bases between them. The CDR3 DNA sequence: TGTGCCAGTAGTCACGGGACACAGAACACTGAAGCTTTCTTT. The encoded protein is CASSHGTQNTEAFF.

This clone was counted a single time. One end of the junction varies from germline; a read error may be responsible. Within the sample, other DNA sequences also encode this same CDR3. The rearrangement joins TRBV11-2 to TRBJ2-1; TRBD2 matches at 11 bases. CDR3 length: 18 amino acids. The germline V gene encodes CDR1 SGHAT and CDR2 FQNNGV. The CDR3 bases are TGTGCCAGCAGTTTAGATCGTACTAGCGGGGGCCTCTACAATGAGCAGTTCTTC. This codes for CASSLDRTSGGLYNEQFF.

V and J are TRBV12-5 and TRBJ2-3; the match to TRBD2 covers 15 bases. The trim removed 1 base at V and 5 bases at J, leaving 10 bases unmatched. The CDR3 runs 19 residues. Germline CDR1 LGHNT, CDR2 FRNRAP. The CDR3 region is CASGLGVVGLAGGIDTQYF. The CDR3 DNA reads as TGTGCTAGTGGTTTGGGTGTGGTGGGACTAGCGGGGGGTATAGATACGCAGTATTTT.

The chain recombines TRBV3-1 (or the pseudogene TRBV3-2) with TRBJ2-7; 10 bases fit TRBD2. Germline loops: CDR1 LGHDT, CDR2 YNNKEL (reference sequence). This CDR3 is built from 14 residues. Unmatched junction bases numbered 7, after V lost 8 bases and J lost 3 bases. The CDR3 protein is CASRPSGSIYEQYF. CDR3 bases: TGTGCCAGCCGGCCTAGCGGGAGTATCTACGAGCAGTACTTC.